These 16 T cell receptor beta chains came from one sample sequenced in a study of low-dose radiotherapy and immunotherapy resistance in tumors. TCR amplification used 20 PCR cycles, a constant-region primer and a V-primer adapter. MiXCR, run by TCRdb on the reads, gives a single entry per CDR3 protein. The sample carries under 60,000 distinct CDR3 sequences, around 34% recorded once. Time point: after trial treatment. Specified treatment: LDRT plus nivolumab, ipilimumab, low-dose cyclophosphamide and aspirin (RACIN trial). Sample: PBMCs, taken after low-dose radiotherapy plus immunotherapy. The receptors originated from a male donor with rectosigmoid adenocarcinoma.

The chain is built from TRBV28 and TRBJ2-5; D is possibly TRBD1 or TRBD2 (5 bases each). Germline V gene lookup returns CDR1 MDHEN and CDR2 SYDVKM. The CDR3 is made up of 16 amino acids. Trimming took 6 bases from V and 2 from J, leaving 19 bases between them. The CDR3 region has the DNA TGTGCCAGCAGAGGCTCAAAGGGACCCAAGCAAGAGACCCAGTACTTC. This gives the protein CASRGSKGPKQETQYF.

This clonotype was picked up many times. The chain employs TRBV29-1 and TRBJ1-2; possible D gene TRBD1, 5 bases. Germline V gene sequence: CDR1 SQVTM, CDR2 ANQGSEA. This CDR3 is 12 amino acids long. Trimming stripped 6 bases from V and 7 bases from J, with 15 bases between. This CDR3 reads CSVPARAGGYTF. CDR3 in DNA: TGCAGCGTCCCGGCCAGGGCCGGTGGCTACACCTTC.

This clonotype occurred many times. The gene calls are TRBV6-2 or TRBV6-3 and TRBJ2-7; D might be TRBD2 (5 bases). CDR1 is MNHEY, CDR2 SVGEGT, per germline. The V gene lost 4 bases and the J gene lost 3 bases, with 13 bases spanning the gap. CDR3 length: 14 residues. The chain's CDR3 is CASSSRGSYYEQYF. The CDR3 nucleotides are TGTGCCAGCAGTTCGAGAGGGAGCTACTACGAGCAGTACTTC.

At least ten counts were recorded for this clonotype. This chain joins TRBV7-9 and TRBJ2-1, with 9 nucleotides matching TRBD1. The germline CDR1 and CDR2 sequences are SEHNR and FQNEAQ (reference sequence). V was pared by 5 bases and J by 4 bases, with 6 bases of the junction left unmatched. This CDR3 region has 15 residues. The CDR3 DNA follows: TGTGCCAGCAGCCCCCCTGGGACAGGGTACAATGAGCAGTTCTTC. This codes for CASSPPGTGYNEQFF.

This clonotype is categorized as large. The J gene is TRBJ2-1, the V gene TRBV29-1; 7 nucleotides align to TRBD1. V lost 0 bases to trimming and J lost 3 bases; unmatched junction nucleotides: 11. CDR1 and CDR2 from the germline V gene are SQVTM and ANQGSEA. The CDR3 sequence is 17 residues long. CDR3 amino acids: CSVEDPRDSEFYNEQFF. The DNA of the CDR3 is TGCAGCGTTGAAGACCCCAGGGACAGTGAATTCTACAATGAGCAGTTCTTC.

Comments on this clonotype: This likely reflects a read error, since a far larger clone is one base away. The rearrangement joins TRBV11-2 to TRBJ1-5; the D gene is possibly TRBD1 (6 bases). In germline, CDR1 is SGHAT, CDR2 FQNNGV. This CDR3 has 15 residues. The CDR3 region has the DNA TGTGCCAGCAGAGGTGCAGGGGATGGCAATCAGCTCCAGCATTTT. Encoded protein: CASRGAGDGNQLQHF.

This clonotype was seen at least ten times. J is TRBJ2-3 and V is TRBV12-3 or TRBV12-4; no definite D call. CDR3 size: 13 residues. Trimming pared 2 bases from V and 5 bases from J, leaving 8 bases between. The CDR3 coding sequence is TGTGCCAGCAGTTTACTCAGTAAAGATACGCAGTATTTT. Translated, it gives CASSLLSKDTQYF.

The chain links TRBV10-3 to TRBJ2-5, with D perhaps TRBD2 (6 bases). Germline V gives CDR1 ENHRY, CDR2 SYGVKD. The CDR3 spans 15 residues. V was clipped by 4 bases and J by 5 bases, with 17 bases between them. The chain's CDR3 is CAISASGGAGETQYF. DNA for the CDR3: TGTGCCATCAGTGCCTCCGGAGGGGCCGGGGAGACCCAGTACTTC.

This clonotype was seen a handful of times. The gene calls are TRBV19 and TRBJ2-2; a weak D match, TRBD2 (5 bases). This CDR3 is 15 amino acids long. V lost 5 bases and J 2 bases, leaving 12 bases between the germline ends. Germline values: CDR1 LNHDA, CDR2 SQIVND (reference sequence). CDR3 region: CASSLGVGNTGELFF. DNA for the CDR3: TGTGCCAGTAGTTTGGGAGTCGGCAACACCGGGGAGCTGTTTTTT.

The chain combines TRBV5-1 with TRBJ1-1; D gene uncertain. The germline V and J ends were trimmed by 0 bases and 2 bases, with 8 bases remaining between them. CDR1 and CDR2 (germline): SGHRS, YFSETQ. This CDR3 contains 14 residues. In nucleotides, the CDR3 is TGCGCCAGCAGCTTGGTCGTTCATAACACTGAAGCTTTCTTT. Its translation is CASSLVVHNTEAFF.

This clonotype has at least ten counts. The V gene is TRBV4-1, the J gene TRBJ2-4; D uncertain. CDR1 and CDR2 (germline): MGHRA, YSYEKL. With 0 bases removed from V and 0 bases from J, the gap between germline ends came to 9 bases. The CDR3 spans 16 residues. The CDR3: CASSQESGLAKNIQYF. The CDR3 DNA reads as TGCGCCAGCAGCCAAGAATCGGGCCTAGCCAAAAACATTCAGTACTTC.

This clonotype has only a few counts. A read error may explain this, as a much larger clone is one base away. This chain joins TRBV7-9 and TRBJ1-1, with D perhaps TRBD1 (6 bases). The germline CDR1 and CDR2 sequences are SEHNR and FQNEAQ (reference sequence). With 5 bases removed from V and 4 bases from J, the gap between germline ends came to 23 bases. CDR3 length equals 17 residues. As DNA, the CDR3 is TGTGCCAGCAGCCGCCTATGGGGGGCGCGGGGTCGCACTGAAGCTTTCTTT. This encodes CASSRLWGARGRTEAFF.

This clonotype has a count of ten or more. V is TRBV20-1 and J is TRBJ2-5, with 9 nucleotides matching TRBD2. Germline V CDR1 and CDR2: DFQATT, SNEGSKA (reference sequence). The CDR3 loop spans 11 amino acids. As DNA, the CDR3 is TGCAGCTCGAGCGGGAGGGAGACCCAGTACTTC. It encodes CSSSGRETQYF.

This clonotype was seen a few times. The rearrangement joins TRBV30 to TRBJ2-3; 7 bases fit TRBD2. CDR3 length: 14 amino acids. V was pared by 0 bases and J by 4 bases, with 4 bases of the junction left unmatched. Germline assignment: CDR1 GTSNPN and CDR2 SVGIG (reference sequence). CDR3 DNA: TGTGCCTGGAGTGTAAGGGGAGGGGCAGATACGCAGTATTTT. Translated, it gives CAWSVRGGADTQYF.

This chain connects TRBV20-1 to TRBJ2-5; perhaps TRBD2 as D (6 bases). The CDR3 is made up of 12 amino acids. Trimming stripped 5 bases from V and 3 bases from J, with 10 bases between. Germline CDR1 is DFQATT and CDR2 is SNEGSKA (reference sequence). DNA for the CDR3: TGCAGTGCTGGGACTGGCAAAGAGACCCAGTACTTC. Translating gives CSAGTGKETQYF.

Many counts were recorded for this clonotype. The chain employs TRBV7-2 and TRBJ2-1, with 10 bases matching TRBD2. Unmatched junction bases numbered 3, after V lost 4 bases and J lost 3 bases. Germline V gene lookup returns CDR1 SGHTA and CDR2 FQGNSA. CDR3 size: 15 residues. The CDR3 loop reads CASSSSGGVYNEQFF. The CDR3 nucleotides are TGTGCCAGCAGCTCAAGCGGGGGGGTCTACAATGAGCAGTTCTTC.